The 5 T cell receptor beta chains below were found in one sample sequenced in a study of regulatory T cells in long-lasting Graves disease (dated by TCRdb to about 2021). Libraries were prepared through multiplex PCR. Sequencing was carried out with an Illumina HiSeq 4000. CDR3 regions were amplified by Arm-PCR with iRepertoire HTBI primers to construct TCR beta libraries. In TCRdb, the public reads were trimmed at Q25 with fastp and aligned with MiXCR, with productive beta chains retained. Each entry merges the rows of one CDR3 protein and shows their most common DNA and genes. The sample records under 450,000 distinct CDR3 sequences, approximately 23% of which are singletons. The ten largest clones take up about 29% of the sample. The time point label for this specimen denotes: persistent/refractory GD, antithyroid drugs over 5 years with positive TRAb. For both TCR sequencing and RNA sequencing, RNA was extracted from PBMCs in TRIzol.

This material consisted of peripheral blood mononuclear cells (PBMCs), taken when the disease was refractory, from a patient treated with antithyroid drugs. These receptors all come from a woman aged 40 to 50 with Graves disease. Donor details come from another sample of the same person, matched by shared clones.

Ten or more counts support this clonotype. This chain links TRBV15 with TRBJ1-5; D is unclear. CDR1 and CDR2 from the germline V gene are LNHNV and YYDKDF (reference sequence). The CDR3 has 17 amino acids. Trimming stripped 0 bases from V and 0 bases from J, with 12 bases between. The CDR3 protein is CATSRDLSDNSNQPQHF. DNA for the CDR3: TGTGCCACCAGCAGAGATCTATCAGATAATAGCAATCAGCCCCAGCATTTT.

This sequence joins TRBV27 and TRBJ2-7, with D tentatively TRBD1 (6 bases). Germline V lookup: CDR1 MNHEY, CDR2 SMNVEV (reference sequence). This CDR3 has 15 residues. V was clipped by 5 bases and J by 2 bases, with 16 bases between them. The CDR3 is CASSLRTALPYEQYF. The CDR3 DNA sequence: TGTGCCAGCAGTCTCCGGACAGCCTTACCCTACGAGCAGTACTTC.

This clonotype was seen ten or more times. CDR3 sequence: CASRPRRGSYEQYF. DNA for the CDR3: TGTGCCAGCAGGCCGAGGCGGGGCTCCTACGAGCAGTACTTC. The chain employs TRBV6-1 and TRBJ2-7, with a tentative D call TRBD2 (6 bases). Germline V CDR1 and CDR2: MNHNS, SASEGT. Trimming shortened V by 6 bases and J by 0 bases, and 12 bases separated the two germline ends. The CDR3 has 14 amino acids.

The chain links TRBV5-1 to TRBJ2-5; TRBD1 aligns across 7 bases. J gave up 5 bases and V 4 bases, and 8 bases lay outside the gene matches. The CDR3 length is 14 residues. Per the germline V gene, CDR1 is SGHRS and CDR2 is YFSETQ. CDR3 bases: TGCGCCAGCAGCCAAGAGACAGGGACGGAGACCCAGTACTTC. Encoded protein: CASSQETGTETQYF.

This chain uses TRBV5-1 with TRBJ2-4, with D possibly called TRBD1 or TRBD2 (5 bases each). Germline V gene lookup returns CDR1 SGHRS and CDR2 YFSETQ. The CDR3 is 15 amino acids. Trimming removed 3 bases from V and 9 bases from J, with 19 bases in between. The CDR3 nucleotides are TGCGCCAGCAGCTCACAATATTCGGGGACCGGCATTCAGTACTTC. This translates into CASSSQYSGTGIQYF.